At least ten counts were recorded for the clone carrying this T cell receptor (beta chain). This sample was included in a study of molecular identifiers for immune sequencing clone quantification. Study overall: Four portions were sequenced after RNA from about 20,000 or 100,000 naive CD8 cells was split five ways in replicates.

Previously described methods and listed TCR primers were employed for the bulk TCR libraries. TCRdb re-called the PCR reads through MiXCR, storing one row per CDR3 protein. The table lists nearly 650,000 distinct CDR3 sequences, roughly 23% of them singletons. The specimen was naive CD8+ T cells from blood, with Jurkat cell RNA spiked in. Subset: FACS-sorted CD8+CD4-CCR7+CD45RA+ naive T cells. This receptor was obtained from a human donor in good health. Some libraries in this study had Jurkat cell RNA spiked in.

The CDR3 bases are TGTGCCAGCTTACCCACGATACGGTCGGGCTACAATGAGCAGTTCTTC. It is translated as CASLPTIRSGYNEQFF. The chain joins TRBV28 to TRBJ2-1; unclear D gene. Germline V CDR1 and CDR2: MDHEN, SYDVKM. V was pared by 8 bases and J by 3 bases, with 20 bases between. This CDR3 spans 16 amino acids.